These 5 T cell receptor beta chains share one sample of origin, sequenced in a study of shared clonotypes between healthy human individuals. Data came from immunoSEQ multiplex PCR; TCRdb stores just in-frame clones and leaves some out. The sample contains around 510,000 clones, about 96% of which appear only once. The sample comprised naive CD4+ T cells sorted from blood. Subset denoted: CD45RA+ positively selected. The source of these receptors is a woman aged 25 to 39 in good health.

The chain employs TRBV19 and TRBJ2-7; D possibly corresponds to TRBD1 (5 bases). V dropped 5 bases and J dropped 4 bases, with 9 bases sitting between them. Germline CDR1 reads LNHDA; CDR2 reads SQIVND (reference sequence). This CDR3 is 12 amino acids long. The CDR3 reads CASSLKGYEQYF. CDR3 bases: TGTGCCAGTAGTTTGAAGGGGTACGAGCAGTACTTC.

V usage is TRBV4-2 and J usage is TRBJ1-5, with 12 nucleotides matching TRBD1. Losses at the gene ends were 1 base for V and 7 bases for J; bases not matched to a gene: 8. The CDR3 has 17 residues. Germline values: CDR1 LGHNA, CDR2 YNFKEQ. This CDR3 reads CASSQGAGTGGIQPQHF. The CDR3 DNA is TGTGCCAGCAGCCAAGGAGCCGGGACAGGGGGCATCCAGCCCCAGCATTTT.

The chain joins TRBV7-9 to TRBJ1-1; perhaps TRBD1 as D (5 bases). The CDR3 covers 18 residues. Per germline, CDR1 SEHNR and CDR2 FQNEAQ (reference sequence). Between the trimmed V and J ends, which lost 4 bases and 0 bases, there was a span of 21 bases. Here the CDR3 reads CASSSRQTGAGVNTEAFF. DNA of the CDR3: TGTGCCAGCAGCTCCCGCCAGACTGGGGCGGGTGTGAACACTGAAGCTTTCTTT.

CDR3 coding DNA: TGTGCCAGCAGCTTGAGGTTAGCGGGAGAACACGAGCAGTACTTC. This gives the protein CASSLRLAGEHEQYF. This chain uses TRBV5-5 with TRBJ2-7; 9 nucleotides agree with TRBD2. Germline values: CDR1 SGHKS, CDR2 YYEKEE (reference sequence). J gave up 5 bases and V 1 base, and 7 bases lay outside the gene matches. The CDR3 contains 15 residues. Complete variable domain (other parts from reference TRBV5-5 and TRBJ2-7): DAGVTQSPTHLIKTRGQQVTLRCSPISGHKSVSWYQQVLGQGPQFIFQYYEKEERGRGNFPDRFSARQFPNYSSELNVNALLLGDSALYLCASSLRLAGEHEQYFGPGTRLTVT.

The chain carries TRBV11-2 and TRBJ1-4; no clear D. The CDR3 loop spans 14 amino acids. V was cut by 5 bases and J by 7 bases, with 14 bases left in between. CDR1 is SGHAT and CDR2 is FQNNGV in the germline V gene. The CDR3 loop is CASSPEVVGEKLFF. In DNA, the CDR3 is TGTGCCAGCAGCCCAGAGGTAGTGGGTGAAAAACTGTTTTTT.